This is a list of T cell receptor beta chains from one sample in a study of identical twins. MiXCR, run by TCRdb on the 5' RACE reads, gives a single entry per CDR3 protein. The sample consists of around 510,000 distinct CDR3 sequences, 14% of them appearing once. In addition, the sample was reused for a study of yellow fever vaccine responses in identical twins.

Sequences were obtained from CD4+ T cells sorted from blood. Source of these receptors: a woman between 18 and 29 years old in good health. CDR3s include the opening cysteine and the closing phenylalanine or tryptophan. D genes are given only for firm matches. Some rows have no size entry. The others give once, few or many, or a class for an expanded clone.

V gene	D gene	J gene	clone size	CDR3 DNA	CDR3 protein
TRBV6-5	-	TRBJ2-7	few	TGTGCCAGCAGTTCCACCTCCCGAGGGATTACCACCTACGAGCAGTACTTC	CASSSTSRGITTYEQYF
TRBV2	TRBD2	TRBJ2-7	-	TGTGCCAGCAGAGAAACACCCGGACTAGCGGGGGCCAAGAGCTCCTACGAGCAGTACTTC	CASRETPGLAGAKSSYEQYF
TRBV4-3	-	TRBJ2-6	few	TGCGCCAGCAGCCGTGGGCTGGCCTCTGGGGCCAACGTCCTGACTTTC	CASSRGLASGANVLTF
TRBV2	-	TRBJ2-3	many	TGTGCCAGCAGCGAAACCCGGACAAACACAGATACGCAGTATTTT	CASSETRTNTDTQYF
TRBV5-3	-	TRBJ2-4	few	TGTGCCAGAGTCCCGCCTGGAAACATTCAGTACTTC	CARVPPGNIQYF
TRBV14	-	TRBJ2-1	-	TGTGCCAGCAGCCAAGGGGGGTGGGAGAGCCCCTACAATGAGCAGTTCTTC	CASSQGGWESPYNEQFF
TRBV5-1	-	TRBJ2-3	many	TGCGCCAGCAGCTTGGATGGACTGGTGGGCCTGGACACAGATACGCAGTATTTT	CASSLDGLVGLDTDTQYF
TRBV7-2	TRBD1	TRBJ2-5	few	TGTGCCAGCAGCTTAGTCGGGACAGGGGCGGGTCAAGAGACCCAGTACTTC	CASSLVGTGAGQETQYF
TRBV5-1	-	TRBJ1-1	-	TGCGCCAGCAGCTTGGGCTGGGGAATGGCTGAAGCTTTCTTT	CASSLGWGMAEAFF
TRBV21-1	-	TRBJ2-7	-	TGTGCCAGCAGCAAGCGGGGAAGGGACGAGCAGTACTTC	CASSKRGRDEQYF
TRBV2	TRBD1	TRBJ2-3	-	TGTGCCAGCACGCCGGGACAGGGCATCGATACGCAGTATTTT	CASTPGQGIDTQYF
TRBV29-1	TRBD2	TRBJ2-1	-	TGCAGCTCAACTCGTCGGCGGGAGAAAAGGCCCTACAATGAGCAGTTCTTC	CSSTRRREKRPYNEQFF
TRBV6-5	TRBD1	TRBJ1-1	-	TGTGCCAGCAGTTACTTCGGGACAGGGAATACTGAAGCTTTCTTT	CASSYFGTGNTEAFF
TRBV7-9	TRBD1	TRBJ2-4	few	TGTGCCAGCAGCTTTGTTCGGGGACAGAAAGCCAAAAACATTCAGTACTTC	CASSFVRGQKAKNIQYF
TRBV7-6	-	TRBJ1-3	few	TGTGCCAGCAGCCAGAGGGGAATTGGAAACACCATATATTTT	CASSQRGIGNTIYF
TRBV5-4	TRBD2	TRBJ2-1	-	TGTGCCAGCAGCCCTCCCCCCACTAGCGGACTAGTCGGTGAGCAGTTCTTC	CASSPPPTSGLVGEQFF
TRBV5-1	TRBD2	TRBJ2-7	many	TGCGCCAGCAGCGGGGATTCGACTAGCATCGACGAGCAGTACTTC	CASSGDSTSIDEQYF
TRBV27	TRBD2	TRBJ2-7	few	TGTGCCAGCAGCTACGGACTAGCGGGAGTTCGCTCCTACGAGCAGTACTTC	CASSYGLAGVRSYEQYF
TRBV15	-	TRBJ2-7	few	TGTGCCACCAGCAGGCCGCCTACCTACGAGCAGTACTTC	CATSRPPTYEQYF
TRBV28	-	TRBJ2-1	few	TGTGCCAGCGGTCTCACCTCTCGCAATGAGCAGTTCTTC	CASGLTSRNEQFF
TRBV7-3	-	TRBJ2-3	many	TGTGCCAGCAGCTTAACTCCTCGTTACAACACAGATACGCAGTATTTT	CASSLTPRYNTDTQYF
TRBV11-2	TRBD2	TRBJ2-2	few	TGTGCCAGCAGCTTCTGGACTAGCGGGAGGGCCGGGGTATTAGGGGAGCTGTTTTTT	CASSFWTSGRAGVLGELFF
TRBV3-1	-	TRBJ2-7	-	TGTGCCAGCAGCCAAGAGGATGTAAACCGGGACTACGAGCAGTACTTC	CASSQEDVNRDYEQYF
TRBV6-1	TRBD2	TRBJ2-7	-	TGTGCCAGCAGTGAAGCGCGGGGGTACGAGCAGTACTTC	CASSEARGYEQYF
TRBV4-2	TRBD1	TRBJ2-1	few	TGTGCCAGCAGCCAAGAAACGGGACAGGGGTTCTTC	CASSQETGQGFF
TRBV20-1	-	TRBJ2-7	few	TGCAGTGCTAGATCCCCGGATCTGCAGAACCCGGGGCGCGAGCAGTACTTC	CSARSPDLQNPGREQYF
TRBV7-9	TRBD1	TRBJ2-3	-	TGTGCCAGCAGCTTGACAGGGAGCACAAATACGCAGTATTTT	CASSLTGSTNTQYF
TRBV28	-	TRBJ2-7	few	TGTGCCAGCAGATCTGACTCTCCTTACGAGCAGTACTTC	CASRSDSPYEQYF
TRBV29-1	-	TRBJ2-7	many	TGCAGCATCGGGACATCCCACGAGCAGTACTTC	CSIGTSHEQYF
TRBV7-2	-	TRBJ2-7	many	TGTGCCAGCAGCTTAGTAGGGAATGATCTCCTCTACGAGCAGTACTTC	CASSLVGNDLLYEQYF
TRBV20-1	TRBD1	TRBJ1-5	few	TGCAACAGGACAGGGGGGACTCAGCCCCAGCATTTT	CNRTGGTQPQHF
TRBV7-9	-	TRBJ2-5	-	TGTGCCAGCAGCTACGACCGGGCAGCGCAAGAGACCCAGTACTTC	CASSYDRAAQETQYF
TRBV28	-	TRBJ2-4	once	TGTGCCAGCAGTTGGCAAAACATTCAGTACTTC	CASSWQNIQYF
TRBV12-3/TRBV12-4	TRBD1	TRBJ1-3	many	TGTGCCAGCAGTCTCGGACAGGGAGTAAACACCATATATTTT	CASSLGQGVNTIYF
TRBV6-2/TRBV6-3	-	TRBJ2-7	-	TGTGCCAGCAGAATCGATCGGACATCCCTCTCCTACGAGCAGTACTTC	CASRIDRTSLSYEQYF
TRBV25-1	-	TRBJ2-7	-	TGTGCCAGCAGTTCGACTCCTCCCACCTACGAGCAGTACTTC	CASSSTPPTYEQYF
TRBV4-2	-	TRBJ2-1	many	TGTGCCAGCAGCCAACACCGGGACCCAGGAAATGAGCAGTTCTTC	CASSQHRDPGNEQFF
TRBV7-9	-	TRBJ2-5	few	TGTGCCAGCAGCCGGAGGACTACGTCGGAAGAGACCCAGTACTTC	CASSRRTTSEETQYF
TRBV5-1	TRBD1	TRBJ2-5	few	TGCGCCAGCAGCTTGACAGGGGGGATCGCAGAGACCCAGTACTTC	CASSLTGGIAETQYF
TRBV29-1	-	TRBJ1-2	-	TGCAGCGTTTATCAGGGGAGAGAGTACTATGGCTACACCTTC	CSVYQGREYYGYTF
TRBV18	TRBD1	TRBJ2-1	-	TGTGCCAGCTCACGAACCAGGACAGGGGACAATGAGCAGTTCTTC	CASSRTRTGDNEQFF
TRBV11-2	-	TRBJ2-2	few	TGTGCCAGCAGCCTAAGGGGGTTGGCGGGGCTTAACACCGGGGAGCTGTTTTTT	CASSLRGLAGLNTGELFF
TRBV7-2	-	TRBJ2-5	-	TGTGCCAGCAGCTTTGGACAGAGATCCCAAGAGACCCAGTACTTC	CASSFGQRSQETQYF
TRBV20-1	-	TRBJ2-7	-	TGCAGTGCTAGCCTGGCGGCAAGCTCCTACGAGCAGTACTTC	CSASLAASSYEQYF